Below, 7 T cell receptor beta chains from the same sample are listed, as sequenced in a study of regulatory T cells in long-lasting Graves disease. Researchers made TCR beta libraries by using iRepertoire HTBI primers and running Arm-PCR on CDR3 regions. TCRdb reprocessed the multiplex PCR reads via MiXCR and lists one record per CDR3 protein. This repertoire shows roughly 500,000 distinct CDR3 sequences, around 15% found once; its top ten account for roughly a sixth. Regarding time point: newly diagnosed GD, antithyroid drugs for less than 3 months. PBMC RNA served as the TCR library source. This sample also belongs to another study, concerning T cells in Graves' hyperthyroidism and ophthalmopathy.

The sample in question was peripheral blood mononuclear cells (PBMCs), obtained at new diagnosis, from a patient treated with antithyroid drugs. These receptors all come from a woman between 45 and 65 years old with Graves disease.

V gene TRBV30 combines with J gene TRBJ1-3; D gene ambiguous. CDR1 and CDR2 from the germline V gene are GTSNPN and SVGIG (reference sequence). Trimming removed 4 bases at V and 1 base at J, with 17 bases between. The CDR3 contains 16 residues. CDR3 sequence: CAWIRGYMKSGNTIYF. The CDR3 DNA is TGTGCCTGGATACGGGGATATATGAAGTCTGGAAACACCATATATTTT.

The rearrangement joins TRBV7-9 to TRBJ2-1; TRBD2 matches at 11 bases. CDR1 is SEHNR, CDR2 FQNEAQ, per germline (reference sequence). CDR3 length: 15 amino acids. Trimming at V came to 5 bases and at J to 15 bases, leaving 15 bases not matched to a gene. The CDR3 is CASSQDRLAGSLRFF. The CDR3 nucleotides read TGTGCCAGCAGCCAGGATCGACTAGCGGGAAGCCTCCGGTTCTTC.

This chain links TRBV6-2 or TRBV6-3 with TRBJ2-7; 9 bases are shared with TRBD2. CDR3 length: 17 residues. J lost 3 bases, V lost 6 bases, and 15 bases had no gene match. CDR1 and CDR2 from the germline V gene are MNHEY and SVGEGT. CDR3 DNA: TGTGCCAGCAGGTTAGCGGGAGCTCCCCGCGCTCTCTACGAGCAGTACTTC. Amino acids: CASRLAGAPRALYEQYF.

In this sample, this clonotype turned up many times. This chain links TRBV29-1 with TRBJ2-7, with D hard to call. Germline loops: CDR1 SQVTM, CDR2 ANQGSEA. The V gene lost 5 bases and the J gene lost 0 bases, with 8 bases spanning the gap. The CDR3 length is 12 residues. CDR3 nucleotide sequence: TGCAGCGTTTTTGGCCTCTCCTACGAGCAGTACTTC. Encoded protein: CSVFGLSYEQYF.

This clonotype has ten or more counts. The chain employs TRBV27 and TRBJ2-7; D gene uncertain. Looked up from germline, CDR1 is MNHEY and CDR2 is SMNVEV (reference sequence). V lost 5 bases to trimming and J lost 0 bases, with 14 bases between them. The CDR3 has 15 residues. The CDR3 DNA sequence: TGTGCCAGCAGTCCCCGAGCGTACTTCTCCTACGAGCAGTACTTC. This sequence encodes CASSPRAYFSYEQYF.

In its sample, this clonotype was seen a few times. J is TRBJ2-3 and V is TRBV7-3; TRBD2 matches at 8 bases. The V segment lost 3 bases and the J segment 4 bases; nucleotides outside the gene matches: 3. Germline CDR1 reads SGHTA; CDR2 reads FQGTGA. The CDR3 runs to 14 residues. CDR3 amino acids: CASSFSGNADTQYF. The DNA for the CDR3 is TGTGCCAGCAGCTTTAGCGGGAACGCAGATACGCAGTATTTT.

This clonotype appeared many times. V is TRBV12-3 or TRBV12-4 and J is TRBJ1-5; D gene ambiguous. This CDR3 contains 15 residues. With 5 bases removed from V and 0 bases from J, the gap between germline ends came to 11 bases. CDR3 in amino acids: CASSPDVYSNQPQHF. For the CDR3, the DNA is TGTGCCAGCAGTCCTGACGTGTATAGCAATCAGCCCCAGCATTTT.